This TCR beta chain was documented in a study of CD8 T cells in ankylosing spondylitis. Trimming removed 0 bases at V and 4 bases at J, with 12 bases between. The CDR3 has 14 amino acids. From germline, CDR1 is SQVTM and CDR2 ANQGSEA. Preparation of TCR beta libraries was done by quantitative 5'-RACE with molecular barcodes. TCRdb reprocessed the 5' RACE reads via MiXCR and lists one record per CDR3 protein. This table holds just over 350,000 distinct CDR3 sequences, approximately 20% found once. Notes on the study in general: Seemingly distinctive of ankylosing spondylitis blood was a TCR beta motif formed by eight highly homologous variants. Previous work reported some of these motif variants in the synovial fluid and blood of reactive arthritis. Reportedly, disease-linked clones are significantly enriched in ankylosing spondylitis patients' matched synovial fluid.

This clonotype was found many times. Its target is unknown. The V gene is TRBV29-1, the J gene TRBJ2-5; D might be TRBD1 (6 bases). The clonotype originates from a male donor with ankylosing spondylitis or in good health (not recorded which). Material for sequencing was blood, either unsorted or a sorted T cell fraction (not recorded which). The CDR3 here is CSVEDEGVGETQYF. The CDR3 nucleotides read TGCAGCGTTGAAGATGAGGGGGTGGGAGAGACCCAGTACTTC.